The sample holds one count of the clone carrying this T cell receptor beta chain. Here immunoSEQ multiplex PCR was the method, and the copy in TCRdb shows in-frame clones only, minus some. Of 250,000 to 300,000 clones listed, more than 75% are singletons. The data are from a study of blood T cell repertoires in COVID-19. Deletions cut 5 bases from V and 5 bases from J, with 18 bases between. CDR1 is SGHNT, CDR2 YYREEE, per germline (reference sequence). The CDR3 has 15 amino acids. This sequence originates from a woman between 40 and 50 years old with acute COVID-19. V usage is TRBV5-4 and J usage is TRBJ2-3; a possible D gene is TRBD2 (6 bases). Sequencing used PBMCs or T cells enriched from blood (not recorded which). In DNA, the CDR3 is TGTGCCAGCAGTACGACAGCGGGCGGTGGAGATACGCAGTATTTT. This encodes CASSTTAGGGDTQYF.